This TCR beta chain was found in a study of shared clonotypes between healthy human individuals. Sequencing was performed with immunoSEQ multiplex PCR; in TCRdb, only in-frame clones are kept and a portion is missing. The sample contains about 1 million clones, about 76% of which appear only once. As regards this clone: Antigen specificity is unknown.

The study, taken as a whole, reports: Sequencing depth was a factor that was expected to affect clonotype sharing among donors.

Recent acute infections and vaccinations were absent in the healthy HIV-negative adult donors. Source material: memory CD4+ T cells sorted from blood. The subset is: CD45RA-negative fraction. This sequence originates from a man aged 18 to 30 in good health.

CDR3 coding DNA: TGTGCCAGCGCCCGAGGTGGGAACTCCAATGAGCAGTTCTTC. This encodes CASARGGNSNEQFF. The chain links TRBV7-2 to TRBJ2-1, with D hard to call. Germline lookup yields CDR1 SGHTA and CDR2 FQGNSA. The CDR3 sequence is 14 residues long. Trimming removed 8 bases at V and 6 bases at J, with 17 bases between.